The 12 T cell receptor beta chains below were found in one sample sequenced in a study of hypomethylating agent response in myelodysplastic syndrome. Method: immunoSEQ multiplex PCR; TCRdb's copy keeps in-frame clones and lacks some. Of fewer than 2,000 clones in the sample, approximately 78% were seen once. The sequencing here drew on bone marrow, taken before or after starting hypomethylating agent treatment for myelodysplastic syndrome (not recorded which). The receptors were gathered from a human donor with myelodysplastic syndrome.

The chain combines TRBV4-3 with TRBJ2-1; 8 bases map to TRBD2. The ends lost 3 bases at V and 0 bases at J; junction bases unmatched: 1. This CDR3 has 15 amino acids. CDR1 is LGHNA, CDR2 YSLEER, per germline. The CDR3 DNA follows: TGCGCCAGCAGCCAGGCGGGGGGCTCCTACAATGAGCAGTTCTTC. It is translated as CASSQAGGSYNEQFF.

The CDR3 DNA is TGTGCCAGCAGCCCGAACCGCGACAGGATACGGGATACGCAGTATTTT. Translating gives CASSPNRDRIRDTQYF. This chain uses TRBV7-6 with TRBJ2-3, with a weak D call TRBD1 (6 bases). The CDR3 length is 16 residues. Germline CDR1 SGHVS, CDR2 FNYEAQ. V lost 5 bases to trimming and J lost 6 bases, with 21 bases between them.

V and J are TRBV6-6 and TRBJ1-6, with unresolved D. The CDR3 totals 13 residues. Germline V gene lookup returns CDR1 MNHNY and CDR2 SVGAGI (reference sequence). Trimming removed 1 base from V and 8 bases from J, with 6 bases in between. The CDR3 DNA follows: TGTGCCAGCAGTTACTTGGGAGATTCACCCCTCCACTTT. It encodes CASSYLGDSPLHF.

V usage is TRBV5-1 and J usage is TRBJ2-3; 7 bases fit TRBD2. Trimming took 1 base from V and 3 from J; bases not matched to a gene: 8. Looked up from germline, CDR1 is SGHRS and CDR2 is YFSETQ. The CDR3 is 16 residues long. In nucleotides, the CDR3 is TGCGCCAGCAGCTTGTTGGGCGGGGGAGGGACAGATACGCAGTATTTT. It translates to CASSLLGGGGTDTQYF.

This chain joins TRBV6-1 and TRBJ2-7; 9 bases agree with TRBD2. CDR3 length: 15 residues. V was pared by 2 bases and J by 3 bases, with 5 bases of the junction left unmatched. Germline CDR1 and CDR2: MNHNS and SASEGT. CDR3 in DNA: TGTGCCAGCAGTGAATTGGCGGGGGGGAGCTACGAGCAGTACTTC. The encoded protein is CASSELAGGSYEQYF.

The CDR3 reads CASSGGGGVNSPLHF. The CDR3 DNA follows: TGTGCCAGCAGTGGAGGAGGGGGCGTGAATTCACCCCTCCACTTT. This rearrangement joins TRBV25-1 to TRBJ1-6; TRBD1 agrees at 7 bases. The CDR3 is made up of 15 amino acids. V shed 4 bases and J 7 bases; nucleotides not matched to a gene: 7. Germline V gene lookup returns CDR1 MGHDK and CDR2 SYGVNS.

The J gene is TRBJ2-7, the V gene TRBV30, with D unresolved. The CDR3 extends over 13 amino acids. The germline gives CDR1 GTSNPN, CDR2 SVGIG (reference sequence). Trimming shortened V by 0 bases and J by 5 bases, and 11 bases separated the two germline ends. CDR3 sequence reads: CAWSVFSLHEQYF. The CDR3 DNA sequence: TGTGCCTGGAGTGTATTCAGTCTCCACGAGCAGTACTTC.

The rearrangement uses TRBV7-3 and TRBJ2-2; the match to TRBD2 covers 14 bases. V lost 3 bases and J lost 0; bases outside the gene matches: 0. The CDR3 runs to 17 residues. The V gene's germline CDR1 is SGHTA and CDR2 FQGTGA. The chain's CDR3 is CASSLTSGGANTGELFF. CDR3 coding DNA: TGTGCCAGCAGCTTGACTAGCGGGGGGGCGAACACCGGGGAGCTGTTTTTT.

The genes are TRBV6-1 and TRBJ1-5, with unresolved D. CDR3 length: 17 residues. V shed 2 bases and J shed 6 bases, with 20 bases lying between them. Germline V gene sequence: CDR1 MNHNS, CDR2 SASEGT. CDR3 in DNA: TGTGCCAGCAGTGAATCCGAGAGTGCAGGCAAGGGTCAGCCCCAGCATTTT. Translating gives CASSESESAGKGQPQHF.

The J gene is TRBJ2-5, the V gene TRBV7-3; tentative D call: TRBD1 (6 bases). With 4 bases removed from V and 4 bases from J, the gap between germline ends came to 19 bases. The CDR3 consists of 16 residues. CDR1 is SGHTA, CDR2 FQGTGA, per germline. The CDR3 reads CASSSTRTGFGETQYF. The CDR3 DNA reads as TGTGCCAGCAGCTCCACTCGTACAGGGTTCGGAGAGACCCAGTACTTC.

V gene TRBV5-5 combines with J gene TRBJ2-2; tentatively, D is TRBD1 or TRBD2 (5 bases each). The germline CDR1 and CDR2 sequences are SGHKS and YYEKEE (reference sequence). CDR3 size: 15 residues. Trimming shortened V by 2 bases and J by 3 bases, and 11 bases separated the two germline ends. CDR3 coding DNA: TGTGCCAGCAGCTTCCAGGGACCGGACACCGGGGAGCTGTTTTTT. It specifies CASSFQGPDTGELFF.

The rearrangement links TRBV11-3 to TRBJ1-1, with D unclear. Per germline, CDR1 SGHNT and CDR2 YENEEA. The V end was cut by 5 bases, the J end by 4 bases, with 8 bases between. This CDR3 has 12 residues. CDR3 nucleotide sequence: TGTGCCAGCAGCACAGACATCACTGAAGCTTTCTTT. Protein: CASSTDITEAFF.